The rows below give T cell receptor beta chains drawn from one sample of a study of CD8+ T cells in alopecia areata. Assay: immunoSEQ multiplex PCR; the TCRdb copy retains only in-frame clones and omits some. The sample carries 100,000 to 120,000 clones, 55% to 75% recorded once. The sequencing sample was made of CD8+ T cells sorted from blood. All receptors derive from a human donor in good health. Both conserved end residues are part of each CDR3. A D gene is named only where the DNA matches it firmly. Clone size appears in some rows only: once, few, many, or a class for an expanded clone.

>NA|TRBJ2-1|TRBV27|NA
TGTGCCAGCAGAGACAGCTTTTACAATGAGCAGTTCTTC
CASRDSFYNEQFF
>TRBD2|TRBJ2-3|TRBV18|NA
TGTGCCAGCTCAAAAGCGGGGGGCCGCACAGATACGCAGTATTTT
CASSKAGGRTDTQYF
>NA|TRBJ1-2|TRBV10-3|NA
TGTGCCATCAGTGGGACAGCCCCTAAGGGCGGCTATGGCTACACCTTC
CAISGTAPKGGYGYTF
>NA|TRBJ2-1|TRBV6-1|NA
TGTGCCAGCAGTACAGGGTCTTCTGAGCAGTTCTTC
CASSTGSSEQFF
>NA|TRBJ2-2|TRBV9|once
TGTGCCAGCAGCCCCTATGGCGGGGAGCTGTTTTTT
CASSPYGGELFF
>TRBD2|TRBJ2-3|TRBV7-6|NA
TGTGCCAGCAGCCTGACTAGCGGGGGGGACACAGATACGCAGTATTTT
CASSLTSGGDTDTQYF
>NA|TRBJ1-6|TRBV9|NA
TGTGCCAGCAGCGAGTCGTGGGTGGATTCACCCCTCCACTTT
CASSESWVDSPLHF
>TRBD1|TRBJ2-7|TRBV4-1|NA
TGCGCCAGCAGCATGACGGACAGGGTCCCCGCCTACGAGCAGTACTTC
CASSMTDRVPAYEQYF
>NA|TRBJ2-3|TRBV30|NA
TGTGCCTGGAGTGGCCTAGATGCCGATACGCAGTATTTT
CAWSGLDADTQYF
>NA|TRBJ2-3|TRBV7-8|few
TGTGCCAGCAGCTTAGGTGGATTCACAGATACGCAGTATTTT
CASSLGGFTDTQYF
>NA|TRBJ2-3|TRBV6-6|NA
TGTGCCAGCAGTTTTATGGCGGATACGCAGTATTTT
CASSFMADTQYF
>TRBD2|TRBJ2-1|TRBV18|few
TGTGCCAGCTCCCCACGGCGGGGGGGTTACAATGAGCAGTTCTTC
CASSPRRGGYNEQFF
>NA|TRBJ1-2|TRBV5-1|NA
TGCGCCAGCAGCTTGGCTGGCGAAGGCTATGGCTACACCTTC
CASSLAGEGYGYTF
>TRBD1|TRBJ1-2|TRBV4-3|NA
TGCGCCAGCAGCCAAGGGGAGGGGGCCAACTATGGCTACACCTTC
CASSQGEGANYGYTF
>NA|TRBJ1-1|TRBV10-2|NA
TGCGCCAGCAGTGAGTCACTTTCGGGGGCTCATGAAGCTTTCTTT
CASSESLSGAHEAFF
>NA|TRBJ1-1|TRBV4-1|once
TGCGCCAGCAGCCAAGATCCCAGGGGTGTCACTGAAGCTTTCTTT
CASSQDPRGVTEAFF
>NA|TRBJ1-4|TRBV4-2|NA
TGTGCCAGCAGCCGAGCCGGGTGGTATGAAACTAATGAAAAACTGTTTTTT
CASSRAGWYETNEKLFF
>NA|TRBJ2-5|TRBV10-3|NA
TGTGCCATCAGTGATCCGAAGGGGCCGATCCAAGAGACCCAGTACTTC
CAISDPKGPIQETQYF
>NA|TRBJ2-1|TRBV11-2|NA
TGTGCCAGCAGCTTTTTGTGGGTCCGACCGAAGCAGTTCTTC
CASSFLWVRPKQFF
>TRBD2|TRBJ2-7|TRBV7-9|few
TGTGCCAGCAGCTTAACGGGGGGGCCGAACGAGCAGTACTTC
CASSLTGGPNEQYF